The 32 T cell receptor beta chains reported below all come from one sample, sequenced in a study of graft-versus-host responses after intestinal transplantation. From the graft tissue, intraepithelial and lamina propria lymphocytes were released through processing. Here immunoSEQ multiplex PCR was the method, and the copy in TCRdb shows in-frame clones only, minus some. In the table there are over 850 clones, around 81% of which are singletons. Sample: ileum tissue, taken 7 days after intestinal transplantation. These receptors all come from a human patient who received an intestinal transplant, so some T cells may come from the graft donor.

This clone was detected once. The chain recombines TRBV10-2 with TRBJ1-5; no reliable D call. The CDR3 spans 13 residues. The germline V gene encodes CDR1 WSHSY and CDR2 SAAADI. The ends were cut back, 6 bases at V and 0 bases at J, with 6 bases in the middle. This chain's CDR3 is CASRLDSNQPQHF. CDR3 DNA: TGCGCCAGCAGGCTGGATAGCAATCAGCCCCAGCATTTT.

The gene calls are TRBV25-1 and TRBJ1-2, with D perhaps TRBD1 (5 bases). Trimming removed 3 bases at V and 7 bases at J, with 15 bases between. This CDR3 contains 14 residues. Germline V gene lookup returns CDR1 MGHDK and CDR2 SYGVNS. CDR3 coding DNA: TGTGCCAGCAGTGAGTTTCAAGGGACCAGTGGCTACACCTTC. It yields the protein CASSEFQGTSGYTF.

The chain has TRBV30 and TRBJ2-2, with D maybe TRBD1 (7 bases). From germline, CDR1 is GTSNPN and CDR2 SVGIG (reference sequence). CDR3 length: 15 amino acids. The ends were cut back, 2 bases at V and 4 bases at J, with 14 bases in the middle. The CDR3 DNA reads TGTGCCTGGAGTCGGCCAGGGGGGAGCACCGGGGAGCTGTTTTTT. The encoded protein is CAWSRPGGSTGELFF.

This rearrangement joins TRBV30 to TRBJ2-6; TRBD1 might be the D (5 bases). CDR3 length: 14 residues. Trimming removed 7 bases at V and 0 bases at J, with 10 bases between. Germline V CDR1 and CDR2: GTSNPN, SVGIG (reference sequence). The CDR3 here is CASLQVSGANVLTF. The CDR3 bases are TGTGCCTCATTACAGGTCTCTGGGGCCAACGTCCTGACTTTC.

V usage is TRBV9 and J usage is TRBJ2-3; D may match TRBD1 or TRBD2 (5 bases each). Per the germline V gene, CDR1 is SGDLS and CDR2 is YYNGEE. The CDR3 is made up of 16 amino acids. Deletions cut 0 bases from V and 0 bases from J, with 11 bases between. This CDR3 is CASSVAGLLSTDTQYF. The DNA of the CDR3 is TGTGCCAGCAGCGTAGCGGGGCTCCTTAGCACAGATACGCAGTATTTT. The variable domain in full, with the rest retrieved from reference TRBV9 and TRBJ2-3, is DSGVTQTPKHLITATGQRVTLRCSPRSGDLSVYWYQQSLDQGLQFLIQYYNGEERAKGNILERFSAQQFPDLHSELNLSSLELGDSALYFCASSVAGLLSTDTQYFGPGTRLTVL.

CDR3 nucleotide sequence: TGTGCCAGCAGCTTATCGCGTTACGGGTCGCAGTTCTTC. Protein: CASSLSRYGSQFF. This sequence joins TRBV7-9 and TRBJ2-1; no definite D call. The V and J ends lost 2 bases and 12 bases respectively, with 14 bases between them. The CDR3 is made up of 13 amino acids. Per the germline V gene, CDR1 is SEHNR and CDR2 is FQNEAQ (reference sequence). Combining the CDR3 with reference TRBV7-9 and TRBJ2-1 gives the whole variable domain DTGVSQNPRHKITKRGQNVTFRCDPISEHNRLYWYRQTLGQGPEFLTYFQNEAQLEKSRLLSDRFSAERPKGSFSTLEIQRTEQGDSAMYLCASSLSRYGSQFFGPGTRLTVL.

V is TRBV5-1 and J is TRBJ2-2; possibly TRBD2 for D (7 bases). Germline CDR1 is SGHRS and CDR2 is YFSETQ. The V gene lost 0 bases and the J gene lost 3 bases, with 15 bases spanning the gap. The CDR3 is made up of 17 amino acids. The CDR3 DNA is TGCGCCAGCAGCTTGGAGGGGGGGGCGGCGGACACCGGGGAGCTGTTTTTT. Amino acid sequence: CASSLEGGAADTGELFF. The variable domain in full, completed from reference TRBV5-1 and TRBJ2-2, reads KAGVTQTPRYLIKTRGQQVTLSCSPISGHRSVSWYQQTPGQGLQFLFEYFSETQRNKGNFPGRFSGRQFSNSRSEMNVSTLELGDSALYLCASSLEGGAADTGELFFGEGSRLTVL.

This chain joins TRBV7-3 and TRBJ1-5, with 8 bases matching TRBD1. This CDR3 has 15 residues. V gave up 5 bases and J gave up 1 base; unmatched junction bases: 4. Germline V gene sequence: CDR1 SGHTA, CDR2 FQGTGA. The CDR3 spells CASSTDRVSNQPQHF. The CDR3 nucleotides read TGTGCCAGCAGCACGGACAGGGTCAGCAATCAGCCCCAGCATTTT. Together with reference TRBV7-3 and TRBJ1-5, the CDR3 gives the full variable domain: GAGVSQTPSNKVTEKGKYVELRCDPISGHTALYWYRQSLGQGPEFLIYFQGTGAADDSGLPNDRFFAVRPEGSVSTLKIQRTERGDSAVYLCASSTDRVSNQPQHFGDGTRLSIL.

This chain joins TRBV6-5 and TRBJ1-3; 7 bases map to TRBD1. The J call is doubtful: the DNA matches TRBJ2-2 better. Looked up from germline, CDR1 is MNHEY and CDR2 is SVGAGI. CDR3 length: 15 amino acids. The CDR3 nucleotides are TGTGCCAGCAGGACTCCTACAGGGGACACCGGGGAGCTGTTTTTT. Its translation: CASRTPTGDTGELFF.

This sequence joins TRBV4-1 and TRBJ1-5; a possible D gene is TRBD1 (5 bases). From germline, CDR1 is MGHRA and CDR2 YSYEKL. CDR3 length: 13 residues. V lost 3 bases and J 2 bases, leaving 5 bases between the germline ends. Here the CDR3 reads CASSHRGNQPQHF. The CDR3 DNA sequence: TGCGCCAGCAGCCACAGGGGCAATCAGCCCCAGCATTTT.

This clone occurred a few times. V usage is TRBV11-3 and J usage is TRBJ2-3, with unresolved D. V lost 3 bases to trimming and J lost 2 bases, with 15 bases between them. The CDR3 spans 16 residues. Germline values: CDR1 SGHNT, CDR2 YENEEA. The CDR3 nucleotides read TGTGCCAGCAGCTTGACCCGACTTAGATACACAGATACGCAGTATTTT. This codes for CASSLTRLRYTDTQYF.

CDR3 residues: CASSPPGQADTQYF. Written as DNA, the CDR3 is TGTGCCAGCAGCCCCCCGGGACAGGCAGATACGCAGTATTTT. V and J are TRBV5-4 and TRBJ2-3; 8 bases line up with TRBD1. The trim removed 4 bases at V and 4 bases at J, leaving 5 bases unmatched. Germline CDR1 is SGHNT and CDR2 is YYREEE (reference sequence). There are 14 residues in the CDR3.

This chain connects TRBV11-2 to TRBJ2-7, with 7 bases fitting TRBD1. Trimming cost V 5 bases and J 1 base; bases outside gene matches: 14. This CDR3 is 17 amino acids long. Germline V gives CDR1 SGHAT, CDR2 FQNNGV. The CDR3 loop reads CASSPGIQGELSYEQYF. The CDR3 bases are TGTGCCAGCAGCCCGGGGATCCAGGGGGAGCTATCCTACGAGCAGTACTTC.

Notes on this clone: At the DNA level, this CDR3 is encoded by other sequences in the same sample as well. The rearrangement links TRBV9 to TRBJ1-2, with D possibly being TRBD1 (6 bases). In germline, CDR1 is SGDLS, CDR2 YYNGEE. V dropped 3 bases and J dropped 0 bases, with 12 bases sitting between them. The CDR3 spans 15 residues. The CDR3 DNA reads TGTGCCAGCAGCGCCGAGACAGGCGCTAACTATGGCTACACCTTC. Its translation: CASSAETGANYGYTF.

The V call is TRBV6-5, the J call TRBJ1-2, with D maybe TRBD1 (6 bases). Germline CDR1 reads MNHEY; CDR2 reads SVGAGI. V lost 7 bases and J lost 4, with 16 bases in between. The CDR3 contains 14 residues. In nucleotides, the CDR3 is TGTGCCAGCAATCCTCCAGGGGAACTCTATGGCTACACCTTC. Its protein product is CASNPPGELYGYTF.

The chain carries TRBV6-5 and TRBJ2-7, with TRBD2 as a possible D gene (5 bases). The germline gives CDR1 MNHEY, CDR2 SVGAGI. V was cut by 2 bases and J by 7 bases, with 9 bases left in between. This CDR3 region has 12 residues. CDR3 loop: CASSYNRLEQYF. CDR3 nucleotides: TGTGCCAGCAGTTACAATCGACTAGAGCAGTACTTC.

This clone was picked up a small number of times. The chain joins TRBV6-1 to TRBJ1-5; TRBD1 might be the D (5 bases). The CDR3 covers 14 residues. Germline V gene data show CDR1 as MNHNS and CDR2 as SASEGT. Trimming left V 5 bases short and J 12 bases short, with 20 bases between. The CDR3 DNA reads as TGTGCCAGCAGTAACTCCGGGACCCCAGGAGGCCAGCATTTT. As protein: CASSNSGTPGGQHF.

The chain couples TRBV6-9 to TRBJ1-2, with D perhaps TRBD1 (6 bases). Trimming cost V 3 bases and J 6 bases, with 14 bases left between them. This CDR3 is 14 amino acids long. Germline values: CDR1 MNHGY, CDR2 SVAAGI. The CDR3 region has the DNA TGTGCCAGCAGTTACTGGGGGACATCGGATGGCTACACCTTC. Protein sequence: CASSYWGTSDGYTF.

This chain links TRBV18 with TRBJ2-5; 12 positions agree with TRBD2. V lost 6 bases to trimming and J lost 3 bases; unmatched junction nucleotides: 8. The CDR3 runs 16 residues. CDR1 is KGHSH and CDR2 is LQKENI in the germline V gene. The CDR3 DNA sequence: TGTGCCAGCTCGTTGACTAGCGGGGGTGTTAAAGAGACCCAGTACTTC. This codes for CASSLTSGGVKETQYF.

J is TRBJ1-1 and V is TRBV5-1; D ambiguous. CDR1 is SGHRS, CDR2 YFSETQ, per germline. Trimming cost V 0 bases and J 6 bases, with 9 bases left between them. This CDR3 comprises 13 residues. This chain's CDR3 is CASSLDSLPEAFF. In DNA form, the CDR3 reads TGCGCCAGCAGCTTGGACAGTCTCCCTGAAGCTTTCTTT.

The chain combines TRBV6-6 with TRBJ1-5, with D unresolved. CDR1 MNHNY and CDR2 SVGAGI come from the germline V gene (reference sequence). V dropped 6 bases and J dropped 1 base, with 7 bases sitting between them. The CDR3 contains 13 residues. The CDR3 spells CASRIDSNQPQHF. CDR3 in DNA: TGTGCCAGCAGGATAGACAGCAATCAGCCCCAGCATTTT.

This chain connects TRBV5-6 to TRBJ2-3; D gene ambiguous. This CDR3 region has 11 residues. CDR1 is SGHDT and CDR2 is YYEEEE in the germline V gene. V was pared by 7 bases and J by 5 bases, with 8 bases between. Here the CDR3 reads CASALGDTQYF. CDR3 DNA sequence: TGTGCCAGCGCTCTCGGAGATACGCAGTATTTT.

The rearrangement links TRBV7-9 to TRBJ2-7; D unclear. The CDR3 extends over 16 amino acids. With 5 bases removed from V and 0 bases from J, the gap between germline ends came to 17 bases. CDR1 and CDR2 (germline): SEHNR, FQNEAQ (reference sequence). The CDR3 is CASSPQEAVSSYEQYF. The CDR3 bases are TGTGCCAGCAGCCCCCAAGAGGCGGTGAGCTCCTACGAGCAGTACTTC. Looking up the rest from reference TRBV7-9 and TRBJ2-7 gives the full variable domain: DTGVSQNPRHKITKRGQNVTFRCDPISEHNRLYWYRQTLGQGPEFLTYFQNEAQLEKSRLLSDRFSAERPKGSFSTLEIQRTEQGDSAMYLCASSPQEAVSSYEQYFGPGTRLTVT.

CDR3 sequence reads: CASSFWTGDQEQEGDGELFF. Here the CDR3 DNA reads TGTGCCAGCAGCTTCTGGACAGGGGATCAGGAACAAGAGGGGGACGGGGAGCTGTTTTTT. V usage is TRBV13 and J usage is TRBJ2-2, with 9 bases identical to TRBD1. Germline V gene data show CDR1 as PRHDT and CDR2 as FYEKMQ (reference sequence). Trimming at V came to 3 bases and at J to 7 bases, leaving 21 bases not matched to a gene. The CDR3 extends over 20 amino acids.

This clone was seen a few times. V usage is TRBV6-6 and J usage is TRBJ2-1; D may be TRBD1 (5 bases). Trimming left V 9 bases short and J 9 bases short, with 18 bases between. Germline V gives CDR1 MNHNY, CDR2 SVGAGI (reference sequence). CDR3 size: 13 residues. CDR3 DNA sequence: TGTGCCAGTTCCTTCGGCAGGGCCAGTGAGCAGTTCTTC. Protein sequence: CASSFGRASEQFF.

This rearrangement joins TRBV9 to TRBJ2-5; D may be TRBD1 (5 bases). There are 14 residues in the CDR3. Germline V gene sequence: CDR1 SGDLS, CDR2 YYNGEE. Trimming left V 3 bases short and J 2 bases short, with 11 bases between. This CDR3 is CASSDGHLQETQYF. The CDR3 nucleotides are TGTGCCAGCAGCGATGGACACTTGCAAGAGACCCAGTACTTC.

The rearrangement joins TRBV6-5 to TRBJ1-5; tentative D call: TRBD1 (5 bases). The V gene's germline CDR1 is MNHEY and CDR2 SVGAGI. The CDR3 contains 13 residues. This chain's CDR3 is CAGRVDSNQPQHF. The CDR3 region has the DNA TGTGCGGGGCGGGTGGATAGCAATCAGCCCCAGCATTTT.

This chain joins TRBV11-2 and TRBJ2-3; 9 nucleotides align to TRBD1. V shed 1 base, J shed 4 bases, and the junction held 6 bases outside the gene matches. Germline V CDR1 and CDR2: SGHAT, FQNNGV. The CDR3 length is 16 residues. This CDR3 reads CASSLAGQGAPDTQYF. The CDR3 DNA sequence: TGTGCCAGCAGCTTAGCGGGACAGGGCGCCCCAGATACGCAGTATTTT.

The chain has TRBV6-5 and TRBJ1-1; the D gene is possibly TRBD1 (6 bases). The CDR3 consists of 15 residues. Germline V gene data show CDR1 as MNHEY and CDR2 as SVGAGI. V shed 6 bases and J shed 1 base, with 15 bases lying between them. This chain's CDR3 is CASRPAGGSNTEAFF. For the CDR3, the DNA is TGTGCCAGCAGACCCGCGGGGGGCTCGAACACTGAAGCTTTCTTT.

The CDR3 here is CAGRVDSNQPQHF. The CDR3 nucleotides are TGTGCGGGGCGGGTGGATAGCAATCAGCCCCAGCATTTT. The genes are TRBV6-1 and TRBJ1-5; D possibly corresponds to TRBD1 (5 bases). The CDR3 has 13 residues. Germline V gene lookup returns CDR1 MNHNS and CDR2 SASEGT.

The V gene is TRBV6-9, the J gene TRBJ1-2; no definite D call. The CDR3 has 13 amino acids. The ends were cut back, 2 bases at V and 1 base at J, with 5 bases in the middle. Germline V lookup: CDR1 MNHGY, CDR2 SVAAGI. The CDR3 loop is CASSYQFNYGYTF. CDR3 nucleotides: TGTGCCAGCAGTTATCAATTTAACTATGGCTACACCTTC.

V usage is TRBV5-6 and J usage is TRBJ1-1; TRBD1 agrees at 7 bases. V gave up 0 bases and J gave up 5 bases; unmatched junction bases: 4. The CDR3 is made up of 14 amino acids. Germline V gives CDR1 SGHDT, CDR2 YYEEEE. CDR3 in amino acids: CASSLDEGATEAFF. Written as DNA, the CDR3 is TGTGCCAGCAGCTTGGATGAGGGGGCGACTGAAGCTTTCTTT.